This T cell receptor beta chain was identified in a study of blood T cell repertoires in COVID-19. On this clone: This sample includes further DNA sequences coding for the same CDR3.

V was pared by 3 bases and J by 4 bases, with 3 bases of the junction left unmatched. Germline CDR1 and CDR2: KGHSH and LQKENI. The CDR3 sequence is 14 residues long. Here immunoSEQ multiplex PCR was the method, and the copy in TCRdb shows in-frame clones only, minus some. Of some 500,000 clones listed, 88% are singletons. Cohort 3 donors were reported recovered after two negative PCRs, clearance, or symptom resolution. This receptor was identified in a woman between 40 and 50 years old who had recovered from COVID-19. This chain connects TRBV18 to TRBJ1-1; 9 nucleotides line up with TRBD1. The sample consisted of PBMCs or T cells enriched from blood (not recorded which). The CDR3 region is CASSPGQGPTEAFF. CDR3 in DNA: TGTGCCAGCTCACCCGGACAGGGGCCCACTGAAGCTTTCTTT. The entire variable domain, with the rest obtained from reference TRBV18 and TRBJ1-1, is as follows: NAGVMQNPRHLVRRRGQEARLRCSPMKGHSHVYWYRQLPEEGLKFMVYLQKENIIDESGMPKERFSAEFPKEGPSILRIQQVVRGDSAAYFCASSPGQGPTEAFFGQGTRLTVV.